One and the same sample provided the 26 T cell receptor beta chains below, sequenced in a study of OX40 agonist ivuxolimab in advanced cancers. Assay used: immunoSEQ multiplex PCR; TCRdb lists only in-frame clones, some missing. The profile shows 30,000 to 40,000 clones, 65% to 85% of them singletons. Specimen: CD4+ or CD8+ T cells sorted from blood, collected in a trial of the OX40 agonist ivuxolimab. The source is an adult with an advanced solid tumor such as melanoma, head and neck, liver or kidney cancer.

The chain links TRBV5-1 to TRBJ1-1, with 7 bases aligning to TRBD1. The CDR3 contains 17 residues. Germline loops: CDR1 SGHRS, CDR2 YFSETQ. Trimming removed 2 bases from V and 7 bases from J; junction bases left unmatched: 17. CDR3 in amino acids: CASSFLGTARLSGEAFF. Written as DNA, the CDR3 is TGCGCCAGCAGCTTTTTAGGGACAGCGCGGTTAAGTGGTGAAGCTTTCTTT.

The chain uses TRBV7-9 and TRBJ2-3, with a tentative D call TRBD2 (5 bases). The CDR3 extends over 12 amino acids. Trimming took off 8 bases at V and 9 bases at J, with 15 bases between the two ends. CDR1 and CDR2 from the germline V gene are SEHNR and FQNEAQ (reference sequence). The CDR3 DNA sequence: TGTGCCAGCTCCTTAGCCGGGAACACGCAGTATTTT. This encodes CASSLAGNTQYF.

This clone came up once. The genes are TRBV6-5 and TRBJ2-7; possible D gene TRBD2, 6 bases. The V gene lost 6 bases and the J gene lost 0 bases, with 9 bases spanning the gap. CDR1 and CDR2 (germline): MNHEY, SVGAGI. The CDR3 runs to 13 residues. DNA of the CDR3: TGTGCCAGCAGGGGACTGAGCTCCTACGAGCAGTACTTC. Protein sequence: CASRGLSSYEQYF.

The J gene is TRBJ1-1, the V gene TRBV6-6; D is uncertain. The V gene's germline CDR1 is MNHNY and CDR2 SVGAGI (reference sequence). With 6 bases removed from V and 0 bases from J, the gap between germline ends came to 8 bases. CDR3 length: 13 amino acids. Here the CDR3 reads CASRETVNTEAFF. As DNA, the CDR3 is TGTGCCAGCAGGGAAACAGTGAACACTGAAGCTTTCTTT.

This clone was recorded once. The V gene is TRBV6-1, the J gene TRBJ2-1; tentatively, D is TRBD2 (6 bases). This CDR3 is built from 15 residues. Germline values: CDR1 MNHNS, CDR2 SASEGT. Trimming cost V 6 bases and J 2 bases, with 14 bases left between them. CDR3 sequence reads: CASSRVASAYNEQFF. CDR3 in DNA: TGTGCCAGCAGCCGCGTGGCTAGCGCCTACAATGAGCAGTTCTTC.

The chain has TRBV18 and TRBJ2-2, with unresolved D. The V end was cut by 3 bases, the J end by 1 base, with 3 bases between. The CDR3 extends over 13 amino acids. In germline, CDR1 is KGHSH, CDR2 LQKENI. The CDR3 DNA follows: TGTGCCAGCTCACCGATGAACACCGGGGAGCTGTTTTTT. Its translation: CASSPMNTGELFF.

The chain combines TRBV5-1 with TRBJ2-3; 11 positions agree with TRBD2. The V gene end was trimmed by 4 bases and the J gene end by 4 bases; junction bases not matched to a gene: 5. The CDR3 extends over 15 amino acids. Germline lookup yields CDR1 SGHRS and CDR2 YFSETQ. This CDR3 is CASSVTSGAPDTQYF. Here the CDR3 DNA reads TGCGCCAGCAGCGTGACTAGCGGGGCTCCAGATACGCAGTATTTT.

There are a few counts of this clone. The chain employs TRBV5-4 and TRBJ2-6; no definite D call. The germline gives CDR1 SGHNT, CDR2 YYREEE (reference sequence). This CDR3 contains 18 residues. V lost 4 bases and J lost 2, with 19 bases in between. CDR3 in DNA: TGTGCCAGCAGCGCAATCGTGGCCGCTTCTGCTGGGGCCAACGTCCTGACTTTC. Residues: CASSAIVAASAGANVLTF.

This clone has a handful of counts. This chain connects TRBV18 to TRBJ1-2; D is unclear. The CDR3 covers 13 residues. V was cut by 2 bases and J by 8 bases, with 12 bases left in between. Germline CDR1 and CDR2: KGHSH and LQKENI. The CDR3 DNA reads TGTGCCAGCTCACCAGCCCACACTGGAGGCTACACCTTC. Residues: CASSPAHTGGYTF.

This clone was picked up a small number of times. V usage is TRBV6-5 and J usage is TRBJ1-1; D gene ambiguous. This CDR3 spans 15 amino acids. Germline lookup yields CDR1 MNHEY and CDR2 SVGAGI. V dropped 4 bases and J dropped 0 bases, with 12 bases sitting between them. This chain's CDR3 is CASSFLTRMNTEAFF. CDR3 sequence (DNA): TGTGCCAGCAGTTTTTTGACAAGAATGAACACTGAAGCTTTCTTT.

This rearrangement joins TRBV30 to TRBJ2-7, with 10 bases that match TRBD2. This CDR3 is 14 amino acids long. The V and J ends lost 1 base and 6 bases, in that order; junction bases with no gene match: 6. Germline values: CDR1 GTSNPN, CDR2 SVGIG (reference sequence). This chain's CDR3 is CAWSGLAGRLEQYF. The CDR3 DNA reads TGTGCCTGGAGTGGACTAGCGGGCCGCCTCGAGCAGTACTTC.

The CDR3 is CASSLDGGDEQYF. In nucleotides, the CDR3 is TGTGCCAGCAGCTTAGATGGGGGCGACGAGCAGTACTTC. The rearrangement uses TRBV11-3 and TRBJ2-7; D is perhaps TRBD1 (6 bases). V was trimmed by 0 bases and J by 5 bases, leaving 8 bases between them. Germline assignment: CDR1 SGHNT and CDR2 YENEEA. This CDR3 region has 13 residues.

There are a few counts of this clone. The chain uses TRBV9 and TRBJ1-6; D is uncertain. The CDR3 contains 14 residues. Deletions cut 2 bases from V and 7 bases from J, with 10 bases between. Germline CDR1 reads SGDLS; CDR2 reads YYNGEE. CDR3 coding DNA: TGTGCCAGCAGCGTTACTGGAAACAATTCACCCCTCCACTTT. As protein: CASSVTGNNSPLHF.

The chain has TRBV7-2 and TRBJ1-5; D is undetermined. The V and J ends lost 4 bases and 6 bases respectively, with 10 bases between them. The germline CDR1 and CDR2 sequences are SGHTA and FQGNSA. The CDR3 length is 13 residues. The CDR3 region is CASSSDRLQPQHF. The CDR3 DNA follows: TGTGCCAGCAGCTCAGACCGGCTTCAGCCCCAGCATTTT.

The rearrangement links TRBV30 to TRBJ2-7; D is possibly TRBD1 or TRBD2 (6 bases each). V shed 2 bases and J shed 2 bases, with 13 bases lying between them. Per the germline V gene, CDR1 is GTSNPN and CDR2 is SVGIG (reference sequence). The CDR3 has 14 amino acids. The CDR3 DNA sequence: TGTGCCTGGAGTCGGGGGCGACCCCCCTACGAGCAGTACTTC. Amino acid sequence: CAWSRGRPPYEQYF.

V is TRBV30 and J is TRBJ1-1; tentatively, D is TRBD1 (6 bases). V lost 3 bases and J 5 bases, leaving 16 bases between the germline ends. The length of the CDR3 is 14 residues. The V gene's germline CDR1 is GTSNPN and CDR2 SVGIG (reference sequence). This CDR3 reads CAWRMGGPGTEAFF. CDR3 nucleotide sequence: TGTGCCTGGAGAATGGGGGGCCCGGGGACTGAAGCTTTCTTT.

The J gene is TRBJ1-5, the V gene TRBV28; D is uncertain. V gave up 7 bases and J gave up 9 bases, with 13 bases separating them. CDR1 is MDHEN and CDR2 is SYDVKM in the germline V gene. The CDR3 totals 12 residues. CDR3 DNA sequence: TGTGCCAGCACCCCGGACTCTCGGCCCCAGCATTTT. Translation gives CASTPDSRPQHF.

CDR3 protein: CASSNTYNEQFF. The CDR3 DNA is TGTGCCAGTAGTAATACCTACAATGAGCAGTTCTTC. The chain uses TRBV19 and TRBJ2-1; D gene uncertain. Germline lookup yields CDR1 LNHDA and CDR2 SQIVND (reference sequence). Trimming pared 4 bases from V and 2 bases from J, leaving 3 bases between. The CDR3 is made up of 12 amino acids.

The chain has TRBV5-4 and TRBJ1-5; D might be TRBD1 (5 bases). The V and J ends lost 3 bases and 6 bases respectively, with 13 bases between them. There are 14 residues in the CDR3. Germline CDR1 and CDR2: SGHNT and YYREEE (reference sequence). Here the CDR3 reads CASSYGGEGQPQHF. CDR3 nucleotide sequence: TGTGCCAGCAGCTACGGAGGGGAAGGTCAGCCCCAGCATTTT.

The count of this clone is one. At one end, the junction sequence differs from germline, possibly due to a read error. The CDR3 sequence: CASSLEGTSGRRDTQYF. The CDR3 coding sequence is TGTGCTAGCAGCTTGGAGGGGACTAGCGGGAGAAGAGATACGCAGTATTTT. The rearrangement links TRBV7-7 to TRBJ2-3; 14 bases line up with TRBD2. Germline V gene sequence: CDR1 SSHAT, CDR2 FNYEAQ (reference sequence). This CDR3 spans 17 amino acids.

The chain combines TRBV6-6 with TRBJ2-7; D uncertain. The CDR3 is 15 amino acids. The germline V gene encodes CDR1 MNHNY and CDR2 SVGAGI (reference sequence). Trimming took 6 bases from V and 0 from J, leaving 15 bases between them. For the CDR3, the DNA is TGTGCCAGCAGGCATCTGGACGGTAGCTCCTACGAGCAGTACTTC. Translation gives CASRHLDGSSYEQYF.

The rearrangement links TRBV11-2 to TRBJ2-1; weak D call: TRBD2 (6 bases). The CDR3 consists of 14 residues. Trimming removed 1 base at V and 6 bases at J, with 10 bases between. Per the germline V gene, CDR1 is SGHAT and CDR2 is FQNNGV. The CDR3 region is CASSLAEGVNEQFF. In DNA, the CDR3 is TGTGCCAGCAGCTTAGCGGAGGGAGTCAATGAGCAGTTCTTC.

This clone was seen more than once but under ten times. The V and J genes are TRBV7-2 and TRBJ2-7; a possible D gene is TRBD2 (5 bases). The CDR3 totals 14 residues. Trimming shortened V by 5 bases and J by 2 bases, and 13 bases separated the two germline ends. Germline V lookup: CDR1 SGHTA, CDR2 FQGNSA. Written as DNA, the CDR3 is TGTGCCAGCAGCCCCGGGCTAGCCGCCTACGAGCAGTACTTC. Translated: CASSPGLAAYEQYF. The full variable domain, completed using reference TRBV7-2 and TRBJ2-7, is GAGVSQSPSNKVTEKGKDVELRCDPISGHTALYWYRQSLGQGLEFLIYFQGNSAPDKSGLPSDRFSAERTGGSVSTLTIQRTQQEDSAVYLCASSPGLAAYEQYFGPGTRLTVT.

The chain recombines TRBV7-2 with TRBJ1-1; the match to TRBD1 covers 7 bases. This CDR3 spans 18 amino acids. V gave up 1 base and J gave up 11 bases; unmatched junction bases: 22. The germline gives CDR1 SGHTA, CDR2 FQGNSA. Here the CDR3 reads CASSLGPQGGQGGIRAFF. The CDR3 coding sequence is TGTGCCAGCAGCTTAGGCCCCCAGGGAGGGCAGGGGGGGATAAGGGCTTTCTTT.

This clone was counted once. V gene TRBV7-6 combines with J gene TRBJ2-1, with 9 bases fitting TRBD1. From germline, CDR1 is SGHVS and CDR2 FNYEAQ. The V gene end was trimmed by 1 base and the J gene end by 6 bases; junction bases not matched to a gene: 4. The CDR3 sequence is 15 residues long. Written as DNA, the CDR3 is TGTGCCAGCAGCTTAGTGACAGGGGGAGTCAATGAGCAGTTCTTC. It codes for CASSLVTGGVNEQFF.

V is TRBV11-2 and J is TRBJ2-7; TRBD2 matches 14 bases. CDR3 length: 16 amino acids. Germline CDR1 is SGHAT and CDR2 is FQNNGV. The ends lost 4 bases at V and 11 bases at J; junction bases unmatched: 13. The CDR3 DNA sequence: TGTGCCAGCAGCTCACACCCACCGGGACTAGCGGGAGAAGAGTACTTC. Protein sequence: CASSSHPPGLAGEEYF.